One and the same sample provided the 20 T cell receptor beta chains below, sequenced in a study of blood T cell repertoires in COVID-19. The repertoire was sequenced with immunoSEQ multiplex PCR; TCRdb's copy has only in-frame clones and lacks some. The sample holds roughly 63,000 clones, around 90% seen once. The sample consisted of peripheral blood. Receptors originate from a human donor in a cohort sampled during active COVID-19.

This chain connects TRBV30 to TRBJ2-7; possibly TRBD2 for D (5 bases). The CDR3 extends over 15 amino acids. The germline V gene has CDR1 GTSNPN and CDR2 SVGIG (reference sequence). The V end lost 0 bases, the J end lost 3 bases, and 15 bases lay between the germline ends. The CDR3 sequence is CAWSVRAEGDYEQYF. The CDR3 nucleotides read TGTGCCTGGAGTGTAAGAGCGGAAGGAGACTACGAGCAGTACTTC.

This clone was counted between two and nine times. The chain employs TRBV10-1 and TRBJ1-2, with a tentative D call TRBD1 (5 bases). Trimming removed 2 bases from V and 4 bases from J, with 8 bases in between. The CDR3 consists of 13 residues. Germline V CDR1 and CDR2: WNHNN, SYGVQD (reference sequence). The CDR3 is CASSEGTSYGYTF. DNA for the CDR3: TGCGCCAGCAGTGAGGGGACTTCCTATGGCTACACCTTC.

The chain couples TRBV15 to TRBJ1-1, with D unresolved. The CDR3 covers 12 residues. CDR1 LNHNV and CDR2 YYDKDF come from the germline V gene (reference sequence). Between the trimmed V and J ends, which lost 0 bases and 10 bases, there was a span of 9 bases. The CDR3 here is CATSRDRFGAFF. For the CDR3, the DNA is TGTGCCACCAGCAGAGATCGATTCGGAGCTTTCTTT.

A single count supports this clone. The CDR3 loop is CASIIRRQAGFNEQFF. The CDR3 DNA reads as TGTGCCAGCATCATTAGACGACAGGCCGGATTCAATGAGCAGTTCTTC. The chain couples TRBV27 to TRBJ2-1, with a weak D call TRBD1 (6 bases). The CDR3 spans 16 residues. The germline V gene has CDR1 MNHEY and CDR2 SMNVEV (reference sequence). The V and J ends lost 7 bases and 6 bases respectively, with 22 bases between them.

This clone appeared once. CDR3 loop: CASSLGGAYNEQFF. The CDR3 DNA reads TGTGCCAGCAGCTTAGGCGGAGCCTACAATGAGCAGTTCTTC. The chain joins TRBV13 to TRBJ2-1, with unresolved D. Germline-derived CDR1 and CDR2 are PRHDT and FYEKMQ (reference sequence). Trimming cost V 0 bases and J 2 bases, with 5 bases left between them. CDR3 size: 14 residues.

The CDR3 region is CASSPQDRASREKLFF. In DNA, the CDR3 is TGCGCCAGCAGCCCCCAGGACAGGGCCAGTAGAGAAAAACTGTTTTTT. V and J are TRBV4-3 and TRBJ1-4; 8 nucleotides align to TRBD1. Trimming took 4 bases from V and 8 from J; bases not matched to a gene: 12. Germline assignment: CDR1 LGHNA and CDR2 YSLEER. CDR3 size: 16 residues.

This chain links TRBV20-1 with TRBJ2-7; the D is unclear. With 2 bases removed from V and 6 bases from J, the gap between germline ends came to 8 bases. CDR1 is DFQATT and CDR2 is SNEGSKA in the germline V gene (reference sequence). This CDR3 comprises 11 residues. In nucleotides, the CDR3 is TGCAGTGCTAGAAGATCGGGCGAGCAGTACTTC. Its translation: CSARRSGEQYF.

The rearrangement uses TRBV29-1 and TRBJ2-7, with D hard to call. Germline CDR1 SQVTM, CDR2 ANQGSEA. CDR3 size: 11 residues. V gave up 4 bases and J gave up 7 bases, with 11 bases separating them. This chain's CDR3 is CSVAVIGEQYF. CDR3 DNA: TGCAGCGTTGCAGTGATCGGGGAGCAGTACTTC.

In nucleotides, the CDR3 is TGCGCCAGCAGCCTGCCTAGCGTTGGGCAGTTCTTC. Its protein is CASSLPSVGQFF. The gene calls are TRBV4-1 and TRBJ2-1, with TRBD2 as a possible D gene (6 bases). Germline CDR1 MGHRA, CDR2 YSYEKL. The V end was cut by 4 bases, the J end by 12 bases, with 13 bases between. The CDR3 extends over 12 amino acids.

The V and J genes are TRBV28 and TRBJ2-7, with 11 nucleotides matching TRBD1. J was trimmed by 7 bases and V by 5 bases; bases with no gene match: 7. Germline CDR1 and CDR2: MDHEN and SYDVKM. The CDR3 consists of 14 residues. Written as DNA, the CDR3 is TGTGCCAGCAGTCGAGGACAGGGGGCGTGGGAGCAGTACTTC. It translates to CASSRGQGAWEQYF.

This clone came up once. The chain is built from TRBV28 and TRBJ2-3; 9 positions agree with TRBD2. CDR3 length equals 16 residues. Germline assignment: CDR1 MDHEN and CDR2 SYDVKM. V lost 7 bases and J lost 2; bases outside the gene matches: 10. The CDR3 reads CASNSAGGPITDTQYF. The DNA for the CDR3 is TGTGCCAGCAATTCGGCGGGAGGGCCTATCACAGATACGCAGTATTTT.

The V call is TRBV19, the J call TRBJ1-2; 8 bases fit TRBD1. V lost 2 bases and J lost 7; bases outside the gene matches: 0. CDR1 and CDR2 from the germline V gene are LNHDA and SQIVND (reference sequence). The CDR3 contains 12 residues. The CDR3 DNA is TGTGCCAGTAGTATACAGGGGGCTGGCTACACCTTC. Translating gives CASSIQGAGYTF. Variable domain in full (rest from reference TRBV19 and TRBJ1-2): DGGITQSPKYLFRKEGQNVTLSCEQNLNHDAMYWYRQDPGQGLRLIYYSQIVNDFQKGDIAEGYSVSREKKESFPLTVTSAQKNPTAFYLCASSIQGAGYTFGSGTRLTVV.

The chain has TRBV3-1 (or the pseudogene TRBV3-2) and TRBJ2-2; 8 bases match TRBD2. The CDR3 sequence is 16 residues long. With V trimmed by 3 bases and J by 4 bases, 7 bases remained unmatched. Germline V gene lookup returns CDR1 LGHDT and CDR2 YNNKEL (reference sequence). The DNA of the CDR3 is TGTGCCAGCAGCCAGAACGGGGGGGCCGGCACCGGGGAGCTGTTTTTT. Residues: CASSQNGGAGTGELFF.

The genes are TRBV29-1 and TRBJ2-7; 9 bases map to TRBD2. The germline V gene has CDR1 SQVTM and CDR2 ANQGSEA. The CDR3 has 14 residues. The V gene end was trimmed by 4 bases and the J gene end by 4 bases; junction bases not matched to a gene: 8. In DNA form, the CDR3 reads TGCAGCGTTGGAACCTCTAGCGGGACTTACGAGCAGTACTTC. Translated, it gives CSVGTSSGTYEQYF.

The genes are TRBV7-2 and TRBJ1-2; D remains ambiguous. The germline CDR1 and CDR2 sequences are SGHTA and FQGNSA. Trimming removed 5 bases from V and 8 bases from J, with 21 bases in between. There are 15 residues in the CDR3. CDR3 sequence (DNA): TGTGCCAGCAGCGGGGAGGGAATGAGCTTTCGAGGCTACACCTTC. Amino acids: CASSGEGMSFRGYTF.

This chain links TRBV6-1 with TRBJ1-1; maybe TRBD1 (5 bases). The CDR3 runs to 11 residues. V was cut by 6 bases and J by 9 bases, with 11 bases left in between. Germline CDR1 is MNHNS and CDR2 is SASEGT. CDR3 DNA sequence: TGTGCCAGCAGGGGGGGTGAAAAAGCTTTCTTT. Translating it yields CASRGGEKAFF.

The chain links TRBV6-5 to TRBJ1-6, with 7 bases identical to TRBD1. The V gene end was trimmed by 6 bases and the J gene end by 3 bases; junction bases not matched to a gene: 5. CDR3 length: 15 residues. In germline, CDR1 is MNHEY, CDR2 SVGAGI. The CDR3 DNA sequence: TGTGCCAGCAGACTAGGACAGGTCTATAATTCACCCCTCCACTTT. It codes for CASRLGQVYNSPLHF.

CDR3 region: CASSEPLLRWRVNEQFF. In nucleotides, the CDR3 is TGTGCCAGCAGTGAACCTCTTTTGAGGTGGAGGGTCAATGAGCAGTTCTTC. The chain joins TRBV27 to TRBJ2-1, with a possible D match to TRBD2 (6 bases). The CDR3 consists of 17 residues. CDR1 MNHEY and CDR2 SMNVEV come from the germline V gene (reference sequence). V lost 5 bases, J lost 6 bases, and 23 bases lay in between.

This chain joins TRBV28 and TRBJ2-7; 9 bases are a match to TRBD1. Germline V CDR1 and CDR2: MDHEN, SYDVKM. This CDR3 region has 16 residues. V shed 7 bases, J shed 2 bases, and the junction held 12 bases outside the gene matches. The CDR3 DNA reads TGTGCCAGCACCGCATCCCCGGGACAGGGACCCTACGAGCAGTACTTC. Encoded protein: CASTASPGQGPYEQYF. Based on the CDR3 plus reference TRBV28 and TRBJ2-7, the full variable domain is DVKVTQSSRYLVKRTGEKVFLECVQDMDHENMFWYRQDPGLGLRLIYFSYDVKMKEKGDIPEGYSVSREKKERFSLILESASTNQTSMYLCASTASPGQGPYEQYFGPGTRLTVT.

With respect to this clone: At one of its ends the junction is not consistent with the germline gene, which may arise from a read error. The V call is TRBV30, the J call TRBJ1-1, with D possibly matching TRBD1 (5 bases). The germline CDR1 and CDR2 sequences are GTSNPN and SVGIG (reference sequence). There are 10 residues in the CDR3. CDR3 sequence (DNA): TGTGCCTGGAGTGTAAGACAGTCTATCTTT. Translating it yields CAWSVRQSIF.